This entry is about one TCR beta chain. The antigen is unknown. Trimming removed 3 bases from V and 3 bases from J, with 10 bases in between. The germline V gene has CDR1 LNHDA and CDR2 SQIVND (reference sequence). The CDR3 is 14 residues long. The sample comes from a study of OX40 agonist ivuxolimab in advanced cancers. TCRdb's copy holds only in-frame clones and misses some; the assay was immunoSEQ multiplex PCR. The sample carries about 77,000 clones, 90% recorded once. Study-wide results and limits: With doses of 0.1 to 3.0 mg/kg, CD4+ and CD8+ blood T cells had undergone clonal expansion by week 6.

The material was CD4+ or CD8+ T cells sorted from blood, obtained in a trial of the OX40 agonist ivuxolimab. The origin of this receptor is an adult with an advanced solid tumor such as melanoma, head and neck, liver or kidney cancer. The rearrangement links TRBV19 to TRBJ2-3; D may be TRBD1 (5 bases). The CDR3 sequence is CASSIAKGTDTQYF. In nucleotides, the CDR3 is TGTGCCAGTAGTATCGCTAAGGGGACAGATACGCAGTATTTT.